The clone carrying this TCR beta chain was seen at least ten times. Its target is unknown. V gave up 5 bases and J gave up 3 bases; unmatched junction bases: 8. Germline V CDR1 and CDR2: SGHVS, FQNEAQ. The CDR3 has 15 residues. This sample was taken from a study of T cells in Graves' hyperthyroidism and ophthalmopathy. Across the study: Peripheral blood was secured at the point of initial diagnosis, before any treatment. Study results and limitations: Blood also carried most thyroid clonotypes expanded above 0.001.

Patients with uncontrolled infections, other autoimmune diseases, pregnancy or lactation were excluded. The CDR3 regions of TCR beta were amplified from RNA transcripts. During a first-round RT-PCR of the TCR CDR3, the HTBI primer set was used. TCRdb re-derived calls from the multiplex PCR reads in MiXCR, one entry per CDR3 protein. The data contain more than 300,000 distinct CDR3 sequences, less than 20% of them seen just once; the ten biggest clones take up 40%. V is TRBV7-8 and J is TRBJ2-3; 7 bases align to TRBD2. The source of this sequence is a man younger than 35 with Graves' ophthalmopathy. The sequenced sample consisted of blood. The CDR3, as DNA: TGTGCCAGCAGCGCCCCCGCGGGGGTGACAGATACGCAGTATTTT. This codes for CASSAPAGVTDTQYF.